A selection of T cell receptor beta chains follows, all from one sample in a study of T cells in Graves' hyperthyroidism and ophthalmopathy. TCRdb called the multiplex PCR reads again in MiXCR, with one record for every CDR3 protein. The repertoire has roughly 500,000 distinct CDR3 sequences, around 13% of them found once; the top ten carry about 5.8%. The specimen was blood. Receptors originate from a woman between 25 and 40 years old with Graves' hyperthyroidism that later progressed to Graves' ophthalmopathy. The CDR3 runs from the conserved cysteine through the conserved F or W. The D gene is left open where the match is weak. Expanded clones are given a class, and other clones once, few, many or no size at all.

CDR3nt: TGTGCCAGTAGTACCCCGGGGGTTGAGCAGTTCTTC; CDR3aa: CASSTPGVEQFF; d_gene: -; v_gene: TRBV19; abundance: -; j_gene: TRBJ2-1
CDR3nt: TGTGCCAGCAGTTTAGGGACAGAAAGCTATGGCTACACCTTC; CDR3aa: CASSLGTESYGYTF; d_gene: -; v_gene: TRBV12-3/TRBV12-4; abundance: many; j_gene: TRBJ1-2
CDR3nt: TGTGCCAGCAGCTTAGACGGACTAGCGGGAGGGGCAGATACGCAGTATTTT; CDR3aa: CASSLDGLAGGADTQYF; d_gene: TRBD2; v_gene: TRBV7-6; abundance: few; j_gene: TRBJ2-3
CDR3nt: TGTGCCAGCAGCGTATTGCGGGGGACCGGGGAGCTGTTTTTT; CDR3aa: CASSVLRGTGELFF; d_gene: TRBD2; v_gene: TRBV9; abundance: few; j_gene: TRBJ2-2
CDR3nt: TGCGCCAGCAGCGACCGGGACAGGGCCACTGAAGCTTTCTTT; CDR3aa: CASSDRDRATEAFF; d_gene: TRBD1; v_gene: TRBV5-1; abundance: many; j_gene: TRBJ1-1
CDR3nt: TGCGCCAGCAGCCAAGGGGAAAGGCAGCCCCAGCATTTT; CDR3aa: CASSQGERQPQHF; d_gene: -; v_gene: TRBV4-1; abundance: -; j_gene: TRBJ1-5
CDR3nt: TGTGCCAGCAGGGGTCCTGGACAGAACTATGGCTACACCTTC; CDR3aa: CASRGPGQNYGYTF; d_gene: -; v_gene: TRBV2; abundance: many; j_gene: TRBJ1-2
CDR3nt: TGTGCTATATTATTACAGAACCAAGAGACCCAGTACTTC; CDR3aa: CAILLQNQETQYF; d_gene: -; v_gene: TRBV12-5; abundance: -; j_gene: TRBJ2-5
CDR3nt: TGCAGCGTTGAATACCGGGGAGGGGGCGAGGGTAACACTGAAGCTTTCTTT; CDR3aa: CSVEYRGGGEGNTEAFF; d_gene: TRBD1; v_gene: TRBV29-1; abundance: -; j_gene: TRBJ1-1
CDR3nt: TGTGCCAGTAAACACGAAGTTCGGAGCCAGCCCCAGCATTTT; CDR3aa: CASKHEVRSQPQHF; d_gene: -; v_gene: TRBV19; abundance: few; j_gene: TRBJ1-5
CDR3nt: TGTGCCAGCAGCTCCGCTTCCATTGACAGGGGAACTTACAATGAGCAGTTCTTC; CDR3aa: CASSSASIDRGTYNEQFF; d_gene: TRBD1; v_gene: TRBV11-2; abundance: many; j_gene: TRBJ2-1
CDR3nt: TGTGCCAGCAGCCCCATAGGGGAGGGCCAAAAGACCCAGTACTTC; CDR3aa: CASSPIGEGQKTQYF; d_gene: TRBD2; v_gene: TRBV7-9; abundance: many; j_gene: TRBJ2-5
CDR3nt: TGTGCCAGCAGCTTAGGGGCCGGACAGGCATATGGCTACACCTTC; CDR3aa: CASSLGAGQAYGYTF; d_gene: TRBD1; v_gene: TRBV11-3; abundance: many; j_gene: TRBJ1-2
CDR3nt: TGTGCCAGCAGCGCCGACACCTATAGCAATCAGCCCCAGCATTTT; CDR3aa: CASSADTYSNQPQHF; d_gene: -; v_gene: TRBV9; abundance: many; j_gene: TRBJ1-5
CDR3nt: TGCGCCAGCAGCCAGGACTCCCGTGGGACAGTAAATTCACCCCTCCAATTT; CDR3aa: CASSQDSRGTVNSPLQF; d_gene: TRBD1; v_gene: TRBV4-1; abundance: -; j_gene: TRBJ1-6
CDR3nt: TGTGCCAGCAGCTCATCCAGGGGTAACTATGGCTACACCTTC; CDR3aa: CASSSSRGNYGYTF; d_gene: -; v_gene: TRBV5-4; abundance: -; j_gene: TRBJ1-2
CDR3nt: TGCGCCAGCAGCTTGGTTGGCTTTTCCTCCTACGAGCAGTACTTC; CDR3aa: CASSLVGFSSYEQYF; d_gene: -; v_gene: TRBV5-1; abundance: many; j_gene: TRBJ2-7
CDR3nt: TGTGCCAGCAGCTTGGAAGGGACAGGGGGAGAGACCCAGTACTTC; CDR3aa: CASSLEGTGGETQYF; d_gene: TRBD1; v_gene: TRBV5-5; abundance: many; j_gene: TRBJ2-5
CDR3nt: TGCGCCAGCAGCTTGGAAGCGGGAGGGCTCTACAATGAGCAGTTCTTC; CDR3aa: CASSLEAGGLYNEQFF; d_gene: TRBD2; v_gene: TRBV5-1; abundance: many; j_gene: TRBJ2-1
CDR3nt: TGTGCCAGCAACGACAGGTCGTTGGGGGAGCAGTACTTC; CDR3aa: CASNDRSLGEQYF; d_gene: -; v_gene: TRBV28; abundance: many; j_gene: TRBJ2-7
CDR3nt: TGTGCCAGCAGTCCCGGGACACAGAAGAATTCACCCCTCCACTTT; CDR3aa: CASSPGTQKNSPLHF; d_gene: -; v_gene: TRBV3-1; abundance: few; j_gene: TRBJ1-6
CDR3nt: TGTGCCAGCTCACCTAATACCGAGGATGGCTACACCTTC; CDR3aa: CASSPNTEDGYTF; d_gene: -; v_gene: TRBV18; abundance: many; j_gene: TRBJ1-2
CDR3nt: TGTGCCAGCAGTGACCGGGACAGGGTTTTGGACGAGCAGTACTTC; CDR3aa: CASSDRDRVLDEQYF; d_gene: TRBD1; v_gene: TRBV25-1; abundance: -; j_gene: TRBJ2-7
CDR3nt: TGTGCCAGCAGCCCTTTTTCCGAGGGTATGGACGCTTTCTTT; CDR3aa: CASSPFSEGMDAFF; d_gene: -; v_gene: TRBV3-1; abundance: -; j_gene: TRBJ1-1
CDR3nt: TGCGCCAGCAGCCAAAATCCGGGACTAGCGGGAGAAGAGACCCAGTACTTC; CDR3aa: CASSQNPGLAGEETQYF; d_gene: TRBD2; v_gene: TRBV4-3; abundance: -; j_gene: TRBJ2-5
CDR3nt: TGTGCCAGCAGTTTAGGCAGGAGGGGCACTGAAGCTTTCTTT; CDR3aa: CASSLGRRGTEAFF; d_gene: -; v_gene: TRBV27; abundance: many; j_gene: TRBJ1-1
CDR3nt: TGTGCCAGCAGTCGCGAAGGGAGAGTACCGTCCCGTGAAGCTTTCTTT; CDR3aa: CASSREGRVPSREAFF; d_gene: -; v_gene: TRBV11-3; abundance: -; j_gene: TRBJ1-1
CDR3nt: TGTGCCAGCAGTCTTGAAGGGAGGGATAAACTGTTTTTT; CDR3aa: CASSLEGRDKLFF; d_gene: -; v_gene: TRBV14; abundance: -; j_gene: TRBJ1-4
CDR3nt: TGTGCCAGCAGTTTCCCGACGGGACTAGCCAAAAACATTCAGTACTTC; CDR3aa: CASSFPTGLAKNIQYF; d_gene: -; v_gene: TRBV28; abundance: few; j_gene: TRBJ2-4
CDR3nt: TGTGCCAGCAGACCGGGACAAAATACCCCATCCAGAGGATACAATGAGCAGTTCTTC; CDR3aa: CASRPGQNTPSRGYNEQFF; d_gene: -; v_gene: TRBV11-1; abundance: many; j_gene: TRBJ2-1
CDR3nt: TGTGCCACCAGTGAACCAGGGGCAAAGTCCTACAATGAGCAGTTCTTC; CDR3aa: CATSEPGAKSYNEQFF; d_gene: -; v_gene: TRBV24-1; abundance: many; j_gene: TRBJ2-1
CDR3nt: TGTGCCAGCAGCCAACTCTTGAGCCTGAATGAAAAACTGTTTTTT; CDR3aa: CASSQLLSLNEKLFF; d_gene: -; v_gene: TRBV28; abundance: many; j_gene: TRBJ1-4
CDR3nt: TGCAGTGCTAGAGATAGGACTTTGACCTACGAGCAGTACTTC; CDR3aa: CSARDRTLTYEQYF; d_gene: -; v_gene: TRBV20-1; abundance: many; j_gene: TRBJ2-7
CDR3nt: TGTGCCAGTACAGACAGCAATCAGCCCCAGCATTTT; CDR3aa: CASTDSNQPQHF; d_gene: -; v_gene: TRBV19; abundance: few; j_gene: TRBJ1-5
CDR3nt: TGTGCCAGCAGTTTAATGGGGGAATTACAAGAGACCCAGTACTTC; CDR3aa: CASSLMGELQETQYF; d_gene: -; v_gene: TRBV12-3/TRBV12-4; abundance: -; j_gene: TRBJ2-5
CDR3nt: TGTGCCAGCAGCTTAGTATTCTCCGGGAGGATCTATGGCTACACCTTC; CDR3aa: CASSLVFSGRIYGYTF; d_gene: -; v_gene: TRBV7-8; abundance: many; j_gene: TRBJ1-2
CDR3nt: TGTGCCAGCAGCGCCGGGGACCGATACTCTGGAAACACCATATATTTT; CDR3aa: CASSAGDRYSGNTIYF; d_gene: -; v_gene: TRBV7-3; abundance: many; j_gene: TRBJ1-3
CDR3nt: TGTGCCAGCAGCTTCACCCCAGGGGACATGAACACTGAAGCTTTCTTT; CDR3aa: CASSFTPGDMNTEAFF; d_gene: -; v_gene: TRBV5-4; abundance: many; j_gene: TRBJ1-1
CDR3nt: TGCAGTGCTAGACAAAGCTACGAGCAGTACTTC; CDR3aa: CSARQSYEQYF; d_gene: -; v_gene: TRBV20-1; abundance: few; j_gene: TRBJ2-7
CDR3nt: TGTGCCAGTGACCGGGGAAACACTGAAGCTTTCTTT; CDR3aa: CASDRGNTEAFF; d_gene: -; v_gene: TRBV2; abundance: few; j_gene: TRBJ1-1
CDR3nt: TGCAGCGTTCGGACAGGCGACCAAGAGACCCAGTACTTC; CDR3aa: CSVRTGDQETQYF; d_gene: TRBD1; v_gene: TRBV29-1; abundance: many; j_gene: TRBJ2-5
CDR3nt: TGTGCCTGGAGTCGGACGGGAGGGGGGAACACCGGGGAGCTGTTTTTT; CDR3aa: CAWSRTGGGNTGELFF; d_gene: TRBD2; v_gene: TRBV30; abundance: -; j_gene: TRBJ2-2
CDR3nt: TGTGCCAGCAGTTTCCAAGGACTGTCCTACAATGAGCAGTTCTTC; CDR3aa: CASSFQGLSYNEQFF; d_gene: -; v_gene: TRBV28; abundance: many; j_gene: TRBJ2-1
CDR3nt: TGTGCCAGCAGTTCCCTCTCTGGAAACACCATATATTTT; CDR3aa: CASSSLSGNTIYF; d_gene: -; v_gene: TRBV12-3/TRBV12-4; abundance: few; j_gene: TRBJ1-3
CDR3nt: TGCAGTGCTACGGATCTATCCTACGAGCAGTACTTC; CDR3aa: CSATDLSYEQYF; d_gene: -; v_gene: TRBV20-1; abundance: few; j_gene: TRBJ2-7
CDR3nt: TGTGCCAGCAGCCCCCCGGGGGCGCGGGCTTTCTTT; CDR3aa: CASSPPGARAFF; d_gene: -; v_gene: TRBV7-9; abundance: many; j_gene: TRBJ1-1
CDR3nt: TGTGCCAGCATTAATGGTCATAGGGCTTTCTTT; CDR3aa: CASINGHRAFF; d_gene: -; v_gene: TRBV27; abundance: few; j_gene: TRBJ1-1
CDR3nt: TGTGCCACCGGGGGTAAGGTTGACACGGGCGAGCAGTACTTC; CDR3aa: CATGGKVDTGEQYF; d_gene: -; v_gene: TRBV24-1; abundance: many; j_gene: TRBJ2-7
CDR3nt: TGTGCCAGCAGTTTTGAGCAGATCCTGAACACTGAAGCTTTCTTT; CDR3aa: CASSFEQILNTEAFF; d_gene: -; v_gene: TRBV28; abundance: many; j_gene: TRBJ1-1